These 11 T cell receptor beta chains share one sample of origin, sequenced in a study of CD8 T cells in Susac syndrome. With random hexamers, about 0.45 to 1 ug RNA was reverse transcribed. TCRdb reanalysed the immunoSEQ multiplex PCR reads using MiXCR and keeps one entry per CDR3 protein. The repertoire holds roughly 140,000 distinct CDR3 sequences, with approximately 96% as singletons. The source material was CD4+ T cells from PBMCs. The receptor set was obtained from a human donor with Susac syndrome.

The V and J genes are TRBV3-1 and TRBJ1-5; D unresolved. The germline gives CDR1 LGHDT, CDR2 YNNKEL (reference sequence). Trimming pared 1 base from V and 7 bases from J, leaving 11 bases between. The length of the CDR3 is 14 residues. CDR3 sequence reads: CASSQAGMGQPQHF. DNA of the CDR3: TGTGCCAGCAGCCAAGCGGGGATGGGGCAGCCCCAGCATTTT.

The chain combines TRBV11-2 with TRBJ2-3; 8 bases are a match to TRBD2. Germline CDR1 SGHAT, CDR2 FQNNGV. Unmatched junction bases numbered 8, after V lost 0 bases and J lost 3 bases. The CDR3 runs 17 residues. CDR3 sequence reads: CASSLERTSSGTDTQYF. CDR3 DNA: TGTGCCAGCAGCTTAGAAAGGACTAGCAGCGGGACAGATACGCAGTATTTT.

V usage is TRBV3-1 and J usage is TRBJ1-1, with unresolved D. The germline gives CDR1 LGHDT, CDR2 YNNKEL (reference sequence). V was cut by 1 base and J by 1 base, with 4 bases left in between. This CDR3 has 13 amino acids. The CDR3 DNA reads as TGTGCCAGCAGCCAAGTGGAGAACACTGAAGCTTTCTTT. Protein product: CASSQVENTEAFF.

The genes are TRBV27 and TRBJ2-7; D possibly corresponds to TRBD1 (5 bases). With 8 bases removed from V and 3 bases from J, the gap between germline ends came to 14 bases. The germline CDR1 and CDR2 sequences are MNHEY and SMNVEV (reference sequence). CDR3 length equals 13 residues. The CDR3 region is CASGNRLGYEQYF. CDR3 DNA sequence: TGTGCCAGCGGAAACAGGTTGGGCTACGAGCAGTACTTC.

This chain uses TRBV20-1 with TRBJ1-1; no reliable D call. V was pared by 0 bases and J by 2 bases, with 4 bases between. Per the germline V gene, CDR1 is DFQATT and CDR2 is SNEGSKA (reference sequence). This CDR3 is built from 12 residues. As DNA, the CDR3 is TGCAGTGCTAGAGACTATAACACTGAAGCTTTCTTT. This gives the protein CSARDYNTEAFF.

The chain couples TRBV15 to TRBJ1-1; D gene uncertain. Germline V gives CDR1 LNHNV, CDR2 YYDKDF (reference sequence). The CDR3 length is 14 residues. The ends were cut back, 0 bases at V and 1 base at J, with 6 bases in the middle. The CDR3 sequence is CATSREFKNTEAFF. The CDR3 nucleotides read TGTGCCACCAGCAGAGAATTCAAGAACACTGAAGCTTTCTTT.

CDR3 sequence reads: CSVRTGRTGGANEKLFF. The DNA of the CDR3 is TGCAGCGTTCGGACAGGGAGGACTGGAGGTGCTAATGAAAAACTGTTTTTT. The chain uses TRBV29-1 and TRBJ1-4; 8 bases fit TRBD1. CDR3 length equals 17 residues. The V gene's germline CDR1 is SQVTM and CDR2 ANQGSEA. V was clipped by 5 bases and J by 3 bases; unmatched bases: 14.

The CDR3 DNA reads TGTGCCAGCAGGGTGGTGACCAGCACAGATACGCAGTATTTT. It is translated as CASRVVTSTDTQYF. This chain uses TRBV9 with TRBJ2-3; the D is unclear. From germline, CDR1 is SGDLS and CDR2 YYNGEE. The CDR3 is 14 amino acids. The V end lost 5 bases, the J end lost 0 bases, and 10 bases lay between the germline ends.

Here the CDR3 reads CASADRKGGDGYTF. The CDR3 coding sequence is TGTGCCAGCGCGGATCGGAAAGGGGGAGATGGCTACACCTTC. The chain joins TRBV3-1 to TRBJ1-2; TRBD1 is a possible D gene (6 bases). The CDR3 has 14 amino acids. Germline V gene data show CDR1 as LGHDT and CDR2 as YNNKEL (reference sequence). The ends were cut back, 8 bases at V and 6 bases at J, with 19 bases in the middle. Full variable domain (rest looked up from reference TRBV3-1 and TRBJ1-2): DTAVSQTPKYLVTQMGNDKSIKCEQNLGHDTMYWYKQDSKKFLKIMFSYNNKELIINETVPNRFSPKSPDKAHLNLHINSLELGDSAVYFCASADRKGGDGYTFGSGTRLTVV.

V is TRBV12-3 or TRBV12-4 and J is TRBJ1-6; tentative D call: TRBD1 (5 bases). V lost 6 bases and J lost 8, with 11 bases in between. The CDR3 covers 13 residues. The CDR3 reads CASSLRGDSPLHF. The CDR3 DNA reads as TGTGCCAGCAGCTTGAGGGGAGATTCACCCCTCCACTTT.

This rearrangement joins TRBV19 to TRBJ1-5; the D is unclear. V lost 7 bases and J 0 bases, leaving 13 bases between the germline ends. In germline, CDR1 is LNHDA, CDR2 SQIVND (reference sequence). The CDR3 has 15 amino acids. The CDR3 region is CASTDSWGSNQPQHF. The CDR3 DNA reads TGTGCCAGTACCGATAGTTGGGGTAGCAATCAGCCCCAGCATTTT.